The entry below describes one T cell receptor beta chain. Germline CDR1 SGHRS, CDR2 YFSETQ. The length of the CDR3 is 15 residues. J gave up 2 bases and V 7 bases, and 12 bases lay outside the gene matches. These data belong to a study of T cell responses to AZD1222 COVID-19 vaccine. Only in-frame clones appear in the TCRdb table, and some are missing; sequencing was by immunoSEQ multiplex PCR. The table shows roughly 100,000 clones, with over 90% occurring only once. V is TRBV5-1 and J is TRBJ2-7; 7 bases align to TRBD1. The starting material was peripheral blood, obtained on day 0 of AZD1222 vaccination. This sequence was found in an adult in good health. The CDR3 nucleotides are TGCGCCAGCGGTTTCCAGACAGGGCAGGCCTACGAGCAGTACTTC. Protein product: CASGFQTGQAYEQYF.